A single sample is the source of the 12 T cell receptor beta chains below, sequenced in a study of Ad26.COV2.S vaccination and SARS-CoV-2 variants. Described treatment: 15 to 20 received Ad26.COV2.S at low or high dose, single or two shots; about 5 received placebo; per-sample allocation not given. The study sampled participants on day 63 after the first vaccine or placebo injection. Using immunoSEQ multiplex PCR, the repertoire was profiled, and TCRdb retains in-frame clones only, with some absent. The sample yields 350,000 to 550,000 clones, approximately 89% seen once. Sequenced material: peripheral blood, taken in a trial of Ad26.COV2.S vaccine versus placebo. The origin of the receptors is a person between 18 and 65 years old who received the Ad26.COV2.S COVID-19 vaccine or a placebo.

The rearrangement uses TRBV7-9 and TRBJ1-3, with no clear D. Between the trimmed V and J ends, which lost 1 base and 0 bases, there was a span of 7 bases. Germline CDR1 and CDR2: SEHNR and FQNEAQ (reference sequence). This CDR3 spans 15 amino acids. The CDR3 loop is CASSLDGFSGNTIYF. CDR3 nucleotide sequence: TGTGCCAGCAGCTTAGACGGTTTCTCTGGAAACACCATATATTTT.

This sequence joins TRBV5-1 and TRBJ1-1, with TRBD1 matching over 9 bases. V trimming: 6 bases; J trimming: 5 bases; junction bases outside the gene matches: 5. The CDR3 extends over 13 amino acids. Germline V gives CDR1 SGHRS, CDR2 YFSETQ. The CDR3 DNA is TGCGCCAGCACCTTACAGGGGGCAACTGAAGCTTTCTTT. The encoded protein is CASTLQGATEAFF.

This chain joins TRBV7-9 and TRBJ1-3; 8 nucleotides align to TRBD1. The CDR3 totals 17 residues. With 5 bases clipped from V and 0 bases from J, the junction kept 9 bases outside the gene matches. CDR1 and CDR2 from the germline V gene are SEHNR and FQNEAQ (reference sequence). Here the CDR3 reads CASSEIPQGDSGNTIYF. In nucleotides, the CDR3 is TGTGCCAGCAGCGAAATCCCACAGGGGGACTCTGGAAACACCATATATTTT.

The chain is built from TRBV9 and TRBJ2-1, with 12 bases fitting TRBD2. Germline lookup yields CDR1 SGDLS and CDR2 YYNGEE. Losses at the gene ends were 4 bases for V and 6 bases for J; bases not matched to a gene: 2. The CDR3 runs to 14 residues. DNA for the CDR3: TGTGCCAGCAGCCTAGCGGGAGGGTTCAATGAGCAGTTCTTC. Amino acids: CASSLAGGFNEQFF.

This clone has a single count. V usage is TRBV18 and J usage is TRBJ1-2; D not resolved. Germline V gene sequence: CDR1 KGHSH, CDR2 LQKENI. Trimming left V 4 bases short and J 6 bases short, with 12 bases between. There are 13 residues in the CDR3. The CDR3 DNA follows: TGTGCCAGCTCACTGGGCCGCTACGATGGCTACACCTTC. Protein: CASSLGRYDGYTF.

The chain carries TRBV15 and TRBJ2-7; 9 nucleotides line up with TRBD2. The length of the CDR3 is 15 residues. The V gene's germline CDR1 is LNHNV and CDR2 YYDKDF (reference sequence). V lost 3 bases, J lost 3 bases, and 6 bases stayed unmatched. CDR3 residues: CATSSGLAGYYEQYV. In DNA, the CDR3 is TGTGCCACCAGCAGCGGGCTAGCGGGATACTACGAGCAGTACGTC.

This chain joins TRBV6-2 or TRBV6-3 and TRBJ1-2, with D unclear. Germline V gives CDR1 MNHEY, CDR2 SVGEGT. The CDR3 length is 14 residues. V lost 3 bases to trimming and J lost 5 bases, with 13 bases between them. The CDR3: CASSYGPPGYGYTF. CDR3 sequence (DNA): TGTGCCAGCAGTTATGGCCCGCCGGGTTATGGCTACACCTTC.

V is TRBV30 and J is TRBJ2-7; D perhaps matches TRBD1 (6 bases). Germline V gene sequence: CDR1 GTSNPN, CDR2 SVGIG (reference sequence). V was cut by 6 bases and J by 2 bases, with 14 bases left in between. The CDR3 sequence is 13 residues long. As DNA, the CDR3 is TGTGCCTGCATCCGGGACAACGCCTACGAGCAGTACTTC. It is translated as CACIRDNAYEQYF.

This sequence joins TRBV6-5 and TRBJ1-5; weak D call: TRBD1 (6 bases). CDR1 is MNHEY and CDR2 is SVGAGI in the germline V gene. Deletions cut 6 bases from V and 7 bases from J, with 19 bases between. This CDR3 contains 15 residues. CDR3 bases: TGTGCCAGCAGCAACACACCAGGGGCCTGGCAGCCCCAGCATTTT. Translation: CASSNTPGAWQPQHF.

This chain uses TRBV3-1 (or the pseudogene TRBV3-2) with TRBJ2-7; TRBD2 aligns across 7 bases. After removal of 3 bases from V and 6 bases from J, the junction contained 8 bases not matched to a gene. Germline assignment: CDR1 LGHDT and CDR2 YNNKEL (reference sequence). CDR3 length: 14 amino acids. The CDR3 is CASSHTSVTSEQYF. In DNA, the CDR3 is TGTGCCAGCAGCCATACTAGCGTGACATCCGAGCAGTACTTC.

This sequence joins TRBV5-6 and TRBJ2-3; D is perhaps TRBD2 (5 bases). Germline V gene sequence: CDR1 SGHDT, CDR2 YYEEEE. The V end lost 7 bases, the J end lost 0 bases, and 9 bases lay between the germline ends. The CDR3 spans 13 residues. CDR3 amino acids: CASAGISTDTQYF. The DNA for the CDR3 is TGTGCCAGCGCCGGGATTAGCACAGATACGCAGTATTTT.

The V gene is TRBV28, the J gene TRBJ2-7; maybe TRBD1 (6 bases). Germline lookup yields CDR1 MDHEN and CDR2 SYDVKM. Trimming shortened V by 6 bases and J by 4 bases, and 10 bases separated the two germline ends. The CDR3 contains 12 residues. CDR3 loop: CASRGAGYEQYF. The CDR3, as DNA: TGTGCCAGCAGGGGGGCTGGTTACGAGCAGTACTTC.